These T cell receptor beta chains were read from a single sample in a study of OX40 agonist ivuxolimab in advanced cancers. Assay used: immunoSEQ multiplex PCR; TCRdb lists only in-frame clones, some missing. Of about 13,000 clones in the sample, 80% are singletons; the top ten hold around 35%. Sample: CD4+ or CD8+ T cells sorted from blood, taken in a trial of the OX40 agonist ivuxolimab. Receptors were obtained from an adult with an advanced solid tumor such as melanoma, head and neck, liver or kidney cancer. CDR3s include the opening cysteine and the closing phenylalanine or tryptophan. The D gene is left open where the match is weak. Clone sizes are given selectively: once, few, many, or a class where the clone is expanded.

TRBJ1-2,TRBV13,-,15,TRBD1,TGTGCCAGCAGCTTAGGGCGCAGGGGGCTCGATGGCTACACCTTC,CASSLGRRGLDGYTF
TRBJ2-7,TRBV5-5,-,12,-,TGTGCCAGCAGCTTGTACCCGGGAGAGCAGTACTTC,CASSLYPGEQYF
TRBJ2-6,TRBV5-4,once,15,-,TGTGCCAGCAGACTGCGTGGATCTGGGGCCAACGTCCTGACTTTC,CASRLRGSGANVLTF
TRBJ2-5,TRBV7-2,-,17,-,TGTGCCAGCAGCTTGCGCTCTCTAGGTGGTGCTTGGGAGACCCAGTACTTC,CASSLRSLGGAWETQYF
TRBJ2-1,TRBV7-9,-,13,TRBD2,TGTGCCAGCAGCCCCGGGGGGTACAATGAGCAGTTCTTC,CASSPGGYNEQFF
TRBJ2-6,TRBV9,-,15,-,TGTGCCAGCAGCGTAGGGACCTCTGGGGCCAACGTCCTGACTTTC,CASSVGTSGANVLTF
TRBJ2-1,TRBV11-2,-,15,-,TGTGCCAGCAGCTTAGTTCCTGGGGGAGGAGATGAGCAGTTCTTC,CASSLVPGGGDEQFF
TRBJ1-3,TRBV2,-,14,-,TGTGCCAGCACCGAAGGGGGTTCTGGAAACACCATATATTTT,CASTEGGSGNTIYF
TRBJ1-3,TRBV9,-,17,TRBD1,TGTGCCAGCAGCGCAAATCCCGGGACAGGAGGTAGAAACACCATATATTTT,CASSANPGTGGRNTIYF
TRBJ2-3,TRBV6-4,-,16,TRBD2,TGTGCCAGCAGTGACTCGAGCGGGAGGGGAACAGATACGCAGTATTTT,CASSDSSGRGTDTQYF
TRBJ2-5,TRBV29-1,-,12,-,TGCAGCGCCCAACGGGACCAAGAGACCCAGTACTTC,CSAQRDQETQYF
TRBJ1-4,TRBV12-5,-,15,-,TGTGCTAGTGGTTTGGGACATGCAACTAATGAAAAACTGTTTTTT,CASGLGHATNEKLFF
TRBJ2-1,TRBV7-9,-,13,-,TGTGCCAGCAGCTTAACAGGGTCCAATGAGCAGTTCTTC,CASSLTGSNEQFF
TRBJ2-7,TRBV9,-,13,TRBD1,TGTGCCAGCAGCGATTATACAGGGGGTGAGCAGTACTTC,CASSDYTGGEQYF
TRBJ2-5,TRBV21-1,-,14,-,TGTGCCAGCAGCAAAGCAGGTTACCAAGAGACCCAGTACTTC,CASSKAGYQETQYF
TRBJ2-1,TRBV15,-,16,TRBD2,TGTGCCACCAGCAGAGATATGGGTAGCGGGAGGATTGAGCAGTTCTTC,CATSRDMGSGRIEQFF
TRBJ1-1,TRBV5-5,-,15,-,TGTGCCAGCAGCTTAGGGTCTAGATGGAACACTGAAGCTTTCTTT,CASSLGSRWNTEAFF
TRBJ1-4,TRBV5-5,-,14,-,TGTGCCAGCTCCGACCCAGGGTCTAATGAAAAACTGTTTTTT,CASSDPGSNEKLFF
TRBJ2-3,TRBV11-2,-,16,TRBD2,TGTGCCAGCAGCATAGGACTAGCGGGAGGGGGGAATACGCAGTATTTT,CASSIGLAGGGNTQYF
TRBJ2-5,TRBV5-8,-,14,TRBD2,TGTGCCAGCAGCTCCCGGGGGGGAGAAGAGACCCAGTACTTC,CASSSRGGEETQYF
TRBJ1-2,TRBV30,-,12,-,TGTGCCTGGATGCAGGGGCTGAGTGGCTACACCTTC,CAWMQGLSGYTF
TRBJ1-2,TRBV6-5,-,16,TRBD1,TGTGCCAGCAGTTACTCAACGGGACAGCAGAACTATGGCTACACCTTC,CASSYSTGQQNYGYTF
TRBJ1-3,TRBV9,-,15,-,TGTGCCAGCAGCCCCGACTTGGGCTCTGGAAACACCATATATTTT,CASSPDLGSGNTIYF
TRBJ1-6,TRBV13,-,14,-,TGTGCCAGCAGCTTTCAGGGGCGGCAATCACCCCTCCACTTT,CASSFQGRQSPLHF
TRBJ2-5,TRBV28,-,15,-,TGTGCCAGCAGTTCGTGGGCGGGGCGCGGAGAGACCCAGTACTTC,CASSSWAGRGETQYF
TRBJ1-5,TRBV7-9,-,14,TRBD1,TGTGCCAGCAGCCTACAGGGGCTCAATCAGCCCCAGCATTTT,CASSLQGLNQPQHF
TRBJ2-7,TRBV6-5,-,14,TRBD1,TGTGCCAGCAGTTACTCGGGACAGGGTTCCGAGCAGTACTTC,CASSYSGQGSEQYF
TRBJ1-2,TRBV7-9,-,14,-,TGTGCCAGCAGCTTAGGGGGCAGCAGCTATGGCTACACCTTC,CASSLGGSSYGYTF
TRBJ1-1,TRBV6-5,-,13,-,TGTGCCAGCAGCGAGACAGGGAACACTGAAGCTTTCTTT,CASSETGNTEAFF
TRBJ2-1,TRBV19,-,15,-,TGTGCCAGTAGTGGCGGGGGCCCCTCCTACAATGAGCAGTTCTTC,CASSGGGPSYNEQFF
TRBJ1-3,TRBV19,-,15,-,TGTGCCAGTATCAAGGAGAGGGCAGGTGGAAACACCATATATTTT,CASIKERAGGNTIYF
TRBJ1-1,TRBV19,large,14,-,TGTGCCAGTAGTCATCTGACGGTGAACACTGAAGCTTTCTTT,CASSHLTVNTEAFF
TRBJ2-5,TRBV4-2,-,20,TRBD1,TGTGCCAGCAGCTCCGGGACAGGGCCGATCGCAAATAGAACCCAAGAGACCCAGTACTTC,CASSSGTGPIANRTQETQYF
TRBJ2-7,TRBV20-1,once,11,-,TGCAGTGCTGGGGTAAAATACGAGCAGTACTTC,CSAGVKYEQYF
TRBJ2-5,TRBV6-5,-,12,-,TGTGCCAGCGGGAGACCCCAAGAGACCCAGTACTTC,CASGRPQETQYF